Listed below are T cell receptor beta chains from one sample, sequenced in a study of blood T cell repertoires in COVID-19. Using immunoSEQ multiplex PCR, the repertoire was profiled, and TCRdb retains in-frame clones only, with some absent. The repertoire consists of roughly 150,000 clones, with approximately 91% occurring once and the leading ten covering approximately 2.3%. Sequenced: peripheral blood. Receptors originate from a woman between 70 and 85 years old with acute or convalescent COVID-19. The CDR3 runs from the conserved cysteine through the conserved F or W. The order of the fields is clone size, J gene, V gene, D gene, CDR3 protein, CDR3 DNA. D genes are given only for firm matches. Clone size is shown for a subset of rows, as once, few, many or a class of expanded clone.

abundance: once
j_gene: TRBJ2-1
v_gene: TRBV7-8
d_gene: NA
CDR3aa: CASSRDHSGEQFF
CDR3nt: TGTGCCAGCAGCCGAGATCACTCCGGTGAGCAGTTCTTC

abundance: NA
j_gene: TRBJ1-2
v_gene: TRBV2
d_gene: NA
CDR3aa: CASTHEASGYTF
CDR3nt: TGTGCCAGCACCCACGAGGCCAGTGGCTACACCTTC

abundance: few
j_gene: TRBJ2-2
v_gene: TRBV2
d_gene: TRBD1
CDR3aa: CASRATGSGGELFF
CDR3nt: TGTGCCAGCAGAGCGACAGGGTCCGGCGGGGAGCTGTTTTTT

abundance: NA
j_gene: TRBJ2-5
v_gene: TRBV6-6
d_gene: TRBD2
CDR3aa: CASSLAGETQYF
CDR3nt: TGTGCCAGCAGTCTAGCGGGAGAGACCCAGTACTTC

abundance: NA
j_gene: TRBJ2-3
v_gene: TRBV2
d_gene: TRBD1
CDR3aa: CASSEEAKGADTQYF
CDR3nt: TGTGCCAGCAGCGAAGAGGCGAAGGGGGCGGATACGCAGTATTTT

abundance: NA
j_gene: TRBJ2-6
v_gene: TRBV27
d_gene: TRBD1
CDR3aa: CASSRTAGTGYSGANVLTF
CDR3nt: TGTGCCAGCAGCCGTACGGCGGGGACAGGGTATTCTGGGGCCAACGTCCTGACTTTC

abundance: NA
j_gene: TRBJ2-1
v_gene: TRBV5-6
d_gene: TRBD2
CDR3aa: CASSQLGLAKYNEQFF
CDR3nt: TGTGCCAGCAGCCAACTTGGACTAGCGAAATACAATGAGCAGTTCTTC

abundance: once
j_gene: TRBJ2-3
v_gene: TRBV24-1
d_gene: TRBD1
CDR3aa: CATSEWDRGLVTDTQYF
CDR3nt: TGTGCCACCAGTGAATGGGACAGAGGGCTTGTTACAGATACGCAGTATTTT

abundance: NA
j_gene: TRBJ1-4
v_gene: TRBV2
d_gene: TRBD1
CDR3aa: CASSGQGEKLFF
CDR3nt: TGTGCCAGCAGTGGCCAGGGGGAGAAACTGTTTTTT

abundance: NA
j_gene: TRBJ1-2
v_gene: TRBV30
d_gene: TRBD1
CDR3aa: CAWDRAADGYTF
CDR3nt: TGTGCCTGGGACAGGGCGGCGGATGGCTACACCTTC